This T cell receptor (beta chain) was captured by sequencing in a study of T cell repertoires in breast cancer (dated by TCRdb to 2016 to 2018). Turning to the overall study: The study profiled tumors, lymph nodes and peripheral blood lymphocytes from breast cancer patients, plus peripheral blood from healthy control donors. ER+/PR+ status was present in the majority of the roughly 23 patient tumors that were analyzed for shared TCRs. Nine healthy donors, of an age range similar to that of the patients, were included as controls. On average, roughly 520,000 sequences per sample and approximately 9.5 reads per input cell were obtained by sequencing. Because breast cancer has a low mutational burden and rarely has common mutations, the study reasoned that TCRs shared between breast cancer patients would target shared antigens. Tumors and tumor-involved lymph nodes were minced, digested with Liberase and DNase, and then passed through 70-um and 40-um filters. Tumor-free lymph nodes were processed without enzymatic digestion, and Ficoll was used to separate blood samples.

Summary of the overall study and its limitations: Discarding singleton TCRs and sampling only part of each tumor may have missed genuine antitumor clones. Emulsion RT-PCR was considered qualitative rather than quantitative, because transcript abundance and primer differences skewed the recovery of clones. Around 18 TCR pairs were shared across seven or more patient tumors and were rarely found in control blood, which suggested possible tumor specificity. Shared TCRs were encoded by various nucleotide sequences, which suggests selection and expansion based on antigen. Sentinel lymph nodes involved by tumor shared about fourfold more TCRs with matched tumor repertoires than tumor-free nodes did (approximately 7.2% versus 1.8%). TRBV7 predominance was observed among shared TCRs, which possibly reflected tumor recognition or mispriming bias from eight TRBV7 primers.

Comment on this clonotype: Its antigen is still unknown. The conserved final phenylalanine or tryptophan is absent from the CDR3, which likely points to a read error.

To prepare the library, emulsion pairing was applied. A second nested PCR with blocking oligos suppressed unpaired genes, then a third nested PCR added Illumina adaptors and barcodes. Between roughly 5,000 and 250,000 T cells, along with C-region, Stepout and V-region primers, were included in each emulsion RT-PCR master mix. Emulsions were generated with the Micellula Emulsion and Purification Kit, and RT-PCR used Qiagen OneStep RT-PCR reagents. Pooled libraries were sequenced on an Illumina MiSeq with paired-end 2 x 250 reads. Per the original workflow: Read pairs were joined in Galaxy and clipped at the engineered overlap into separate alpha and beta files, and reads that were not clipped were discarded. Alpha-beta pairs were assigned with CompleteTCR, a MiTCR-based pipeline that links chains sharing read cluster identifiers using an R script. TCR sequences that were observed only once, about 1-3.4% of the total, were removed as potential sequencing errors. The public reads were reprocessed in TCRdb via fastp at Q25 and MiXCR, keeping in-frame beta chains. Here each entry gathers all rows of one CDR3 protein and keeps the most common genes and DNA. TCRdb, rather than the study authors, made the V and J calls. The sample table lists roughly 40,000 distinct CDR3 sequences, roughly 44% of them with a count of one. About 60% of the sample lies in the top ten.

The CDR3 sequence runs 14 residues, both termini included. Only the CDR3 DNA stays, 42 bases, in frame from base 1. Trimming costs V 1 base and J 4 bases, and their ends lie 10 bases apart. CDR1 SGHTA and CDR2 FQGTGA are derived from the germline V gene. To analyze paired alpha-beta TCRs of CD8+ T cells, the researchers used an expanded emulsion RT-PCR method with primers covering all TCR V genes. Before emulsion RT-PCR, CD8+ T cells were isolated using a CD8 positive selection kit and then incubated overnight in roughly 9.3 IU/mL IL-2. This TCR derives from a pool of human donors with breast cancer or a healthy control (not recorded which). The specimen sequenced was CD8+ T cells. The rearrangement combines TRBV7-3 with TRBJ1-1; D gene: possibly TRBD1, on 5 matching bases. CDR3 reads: CASSLSREGTEAFL. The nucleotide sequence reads TGTGCCAGCAGCTTAAGCAGGGAGGGCACTGAAGCTTTCCTT.